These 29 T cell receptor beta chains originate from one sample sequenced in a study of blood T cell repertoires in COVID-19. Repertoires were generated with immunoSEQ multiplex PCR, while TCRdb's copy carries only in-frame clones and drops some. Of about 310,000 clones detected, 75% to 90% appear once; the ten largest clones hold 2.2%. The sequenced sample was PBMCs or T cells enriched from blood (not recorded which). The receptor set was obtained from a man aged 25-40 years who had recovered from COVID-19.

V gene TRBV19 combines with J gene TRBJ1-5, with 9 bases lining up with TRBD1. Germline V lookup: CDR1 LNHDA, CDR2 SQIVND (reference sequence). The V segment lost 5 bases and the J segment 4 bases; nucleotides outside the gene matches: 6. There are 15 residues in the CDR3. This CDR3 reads CASSSGTGQNQPQHF. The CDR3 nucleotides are TGTGCCAGTAGTTCCGGGACAGGGCAAAATCAGCCCCAGCATTTT.

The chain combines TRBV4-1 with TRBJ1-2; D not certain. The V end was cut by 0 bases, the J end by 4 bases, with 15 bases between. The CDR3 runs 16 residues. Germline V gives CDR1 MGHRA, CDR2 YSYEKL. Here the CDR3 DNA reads TGCGCCAGCAGCCAAGAAGGATCGCCCGAGGTCTATGGCTACACCTTC. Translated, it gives CASSQEGSPEVYGYTF.

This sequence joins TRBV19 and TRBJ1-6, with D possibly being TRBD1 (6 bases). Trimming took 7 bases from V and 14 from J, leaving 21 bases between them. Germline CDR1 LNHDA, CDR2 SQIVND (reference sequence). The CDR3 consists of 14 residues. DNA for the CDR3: TGTGCCAGTACCGAGGAACCGAGGACAGCCTCCCTCCACTTT. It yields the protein CASTEEPRTASLHF.

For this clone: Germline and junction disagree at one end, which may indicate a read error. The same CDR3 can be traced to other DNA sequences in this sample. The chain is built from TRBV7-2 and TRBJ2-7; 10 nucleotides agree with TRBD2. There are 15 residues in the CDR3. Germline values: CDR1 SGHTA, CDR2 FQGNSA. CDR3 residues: CASSLVAGGFYEQYF. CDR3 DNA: TGTGCCAGCAGTTTAGTAGCGGGGGGTTTTTACGAGCAGTACTTC.

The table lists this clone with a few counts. The DNA of the CDR3 is TGTGCCAGCAGCTTAGGGAGCGACGCTAACTATGGCTACACCTTC. As protein: CASSLGSDANYGYTF. This sequence joins TRBV7-3 and TRBJ1-2; D remains ambiguous. Per germline, CDR1 SGHTA and CDR2 FQGTGA. V shed 2 bases and J shed 0 bases, with 10 bases lying between them. The CDR3 totals 15 residues.

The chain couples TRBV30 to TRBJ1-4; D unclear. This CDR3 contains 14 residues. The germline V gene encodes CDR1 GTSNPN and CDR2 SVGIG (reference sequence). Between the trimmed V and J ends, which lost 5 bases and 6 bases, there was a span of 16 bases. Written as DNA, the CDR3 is TGTGCCTGGGTCAAATTGGGAGAGTATGAAAAACTGTTTTTT. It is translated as CAWVKLGEYEKLFF. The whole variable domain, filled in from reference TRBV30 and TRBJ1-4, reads SQTIHQWPATLVQPVGSPLSLECTVEGTSNPNLYWYRQAAGRGLQLLFYSVGIGQISSEVPQNLSASRPQDRQFILSSKKLLLSDSGFYLCAWVKLGEYEKLFFGSGTQLSVL.

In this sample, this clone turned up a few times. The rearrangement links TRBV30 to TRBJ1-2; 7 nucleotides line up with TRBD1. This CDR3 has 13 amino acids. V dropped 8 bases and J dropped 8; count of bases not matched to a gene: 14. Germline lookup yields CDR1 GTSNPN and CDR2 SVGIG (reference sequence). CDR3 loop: CARFARDSGGYTF. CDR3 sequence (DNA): TGTGCCCGTTTTGCTAGGGACAGCGGCGGCTACACCTTC.

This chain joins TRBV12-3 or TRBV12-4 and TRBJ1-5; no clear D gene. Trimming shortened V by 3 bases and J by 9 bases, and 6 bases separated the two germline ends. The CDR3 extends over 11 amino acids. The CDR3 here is CASSFGWPQHF. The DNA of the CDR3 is TGTGCCAGCAGTTTCGGTTGGCCCCAGCATTTT.

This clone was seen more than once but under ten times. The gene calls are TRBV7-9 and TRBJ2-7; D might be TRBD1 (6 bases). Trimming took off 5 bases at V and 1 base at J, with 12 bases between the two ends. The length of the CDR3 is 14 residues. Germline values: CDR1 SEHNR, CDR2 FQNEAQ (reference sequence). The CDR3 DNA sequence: TGTGCCAGCAGCCCCCCGACAGGATCCTACGAGCAGTACTTC. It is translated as CASSPPTGSYEQYF.

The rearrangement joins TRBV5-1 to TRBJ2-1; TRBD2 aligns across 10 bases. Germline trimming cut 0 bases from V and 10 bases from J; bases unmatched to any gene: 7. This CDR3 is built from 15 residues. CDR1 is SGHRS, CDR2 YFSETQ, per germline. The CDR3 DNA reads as TGCGCCAGCAGCTTGGCCAGCGGGGGGGCCGGAGAGCAGTTCTTC. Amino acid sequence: CASSLASGGAGEQFF.

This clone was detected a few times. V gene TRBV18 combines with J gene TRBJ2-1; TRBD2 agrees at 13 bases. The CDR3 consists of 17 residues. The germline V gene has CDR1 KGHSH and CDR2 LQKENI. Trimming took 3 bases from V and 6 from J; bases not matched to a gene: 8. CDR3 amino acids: CASSPRRTSGGANEQFF. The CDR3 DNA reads TGTGCCAGCTCACCCCGCCGGACTAGCGGGGGTGCCAATGAGCAGTTCTTC.

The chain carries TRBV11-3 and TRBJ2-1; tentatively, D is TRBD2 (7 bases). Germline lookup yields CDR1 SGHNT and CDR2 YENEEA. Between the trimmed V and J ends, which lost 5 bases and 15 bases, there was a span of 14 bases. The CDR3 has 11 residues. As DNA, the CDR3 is TGTGCCAGCAGCCTGGACAGCGGGGTGTTCTTC. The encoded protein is CASSLDSGVFF.

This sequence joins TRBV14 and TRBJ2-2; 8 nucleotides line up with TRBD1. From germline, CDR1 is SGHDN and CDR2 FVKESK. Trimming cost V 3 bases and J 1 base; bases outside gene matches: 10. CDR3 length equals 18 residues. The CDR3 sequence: CASSHVGDRGQNTGELFF. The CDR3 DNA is TGTGCCAGCAGCCATGTTGGAGACAGGGGACAGAACACCGGGGAGCTGTTTTTT.

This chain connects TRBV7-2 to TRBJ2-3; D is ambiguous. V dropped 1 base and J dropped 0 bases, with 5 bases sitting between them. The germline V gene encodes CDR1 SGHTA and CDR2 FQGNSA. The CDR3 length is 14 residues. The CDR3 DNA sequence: TGTGCCAGCAGCTTAGTGGAGAGCACAGATACGCAGTATTTT. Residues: CASSLVESTDTQYF.

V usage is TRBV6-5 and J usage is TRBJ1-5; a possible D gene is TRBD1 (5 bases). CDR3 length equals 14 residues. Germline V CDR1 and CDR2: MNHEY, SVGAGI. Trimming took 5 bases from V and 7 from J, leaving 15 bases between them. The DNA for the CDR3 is TGTGCCAGCAGTCCAGCAAAAGGGGTCCAGCCCCAGCATTTT. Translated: CASSPAKGVQPQHF.

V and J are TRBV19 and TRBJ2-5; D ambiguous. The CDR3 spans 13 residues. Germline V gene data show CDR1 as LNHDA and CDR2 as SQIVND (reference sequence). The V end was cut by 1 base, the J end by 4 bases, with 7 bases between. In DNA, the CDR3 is TGTGCCAGTAGTATAGGCGTCGCAGAGACCCAGTACTTC. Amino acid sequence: CASSIGVAETQYF.

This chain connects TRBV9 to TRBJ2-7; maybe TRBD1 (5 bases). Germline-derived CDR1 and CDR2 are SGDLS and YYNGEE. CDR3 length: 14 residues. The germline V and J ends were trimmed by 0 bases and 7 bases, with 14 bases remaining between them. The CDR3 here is CASSVGLTAGEQYF. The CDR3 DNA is TGTGCCAGCAGCGTAGGTCTTACCGCAGGGGAGCAGTACTTC.

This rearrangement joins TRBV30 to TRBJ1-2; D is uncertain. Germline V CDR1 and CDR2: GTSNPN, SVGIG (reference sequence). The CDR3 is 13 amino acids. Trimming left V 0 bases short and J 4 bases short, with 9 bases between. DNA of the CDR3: TGTGCCTGGAGTGTACGGGGAGGCTATGGCTACACCTTC. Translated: CAWSVRGGYGYTF.

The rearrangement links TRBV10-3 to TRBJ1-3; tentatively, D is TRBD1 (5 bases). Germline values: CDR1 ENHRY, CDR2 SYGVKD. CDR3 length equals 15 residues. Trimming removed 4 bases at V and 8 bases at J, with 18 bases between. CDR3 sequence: CAISVQKGVGYTIYF. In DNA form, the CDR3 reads TGTGCCATCAGTGTGCAAAAAGGGGTCGGGTACACCATATATTTT.

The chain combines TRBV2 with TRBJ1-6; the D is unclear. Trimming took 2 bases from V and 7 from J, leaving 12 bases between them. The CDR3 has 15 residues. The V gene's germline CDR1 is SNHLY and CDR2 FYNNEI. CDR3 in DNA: TGTGCCAGCAGTGAATTAAAGGGCGGGAATTCACCCCTCCACTTT. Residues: CASSELKGGNSPLHF.

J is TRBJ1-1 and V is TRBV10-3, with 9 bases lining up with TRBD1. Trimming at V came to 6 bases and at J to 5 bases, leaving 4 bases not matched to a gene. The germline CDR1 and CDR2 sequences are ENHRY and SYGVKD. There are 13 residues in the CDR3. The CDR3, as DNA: TGTGCCATCAGCCGGACAGGGGAGACTGAAGCTTTCTTT. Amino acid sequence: CAISRTGETEAFF.

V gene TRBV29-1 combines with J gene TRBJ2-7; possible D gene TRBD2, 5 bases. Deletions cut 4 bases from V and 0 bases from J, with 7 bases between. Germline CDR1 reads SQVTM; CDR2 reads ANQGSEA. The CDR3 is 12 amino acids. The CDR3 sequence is CSVAGISYEQYF. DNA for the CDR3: TGCAGCGTTGCCGGGATCTCCTACGAGCAGTACTTC.

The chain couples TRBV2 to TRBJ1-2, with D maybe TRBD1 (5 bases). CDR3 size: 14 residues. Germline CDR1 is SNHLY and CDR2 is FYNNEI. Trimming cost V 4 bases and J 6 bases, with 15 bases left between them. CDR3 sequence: CASSGGLGLDGYTF. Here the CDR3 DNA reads TGTGCCAGCAGTGGGGGTCTGGGGCTCGATGGCTACACCTTC. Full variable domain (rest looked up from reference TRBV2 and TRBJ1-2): EPEVTQTPSHQVTQMGQEVILRCVPISNHLYFYWYRQILGQKVEFLVSFYNNEISEKSEIFDDQFSVERPDGSNFTLKIRSTKLEDSAMYFCASSGGLGLDGYTFGSGTRLTVV.

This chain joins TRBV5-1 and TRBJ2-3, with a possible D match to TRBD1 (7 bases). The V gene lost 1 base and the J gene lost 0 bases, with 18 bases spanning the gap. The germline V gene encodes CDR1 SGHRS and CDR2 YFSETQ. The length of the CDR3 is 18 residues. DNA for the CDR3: TGCGCCAGCAGCTTGATCGGGGGACAGCGCTTTAGCACAGATACGCAGTATTTT. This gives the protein CASSLIGGQRFSTDTQYF. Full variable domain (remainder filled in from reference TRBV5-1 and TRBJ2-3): KAGVTQTPRYLIKTRGQQVTLSCSPISGHRSVSWYQQTPGQGLQFLFEYFSETQRNKGNFPGRFSGRQFSNSRSEMNVSTLELGDSALYLCASSLIGGQRFSTDTQYFGPGTRLTVL.

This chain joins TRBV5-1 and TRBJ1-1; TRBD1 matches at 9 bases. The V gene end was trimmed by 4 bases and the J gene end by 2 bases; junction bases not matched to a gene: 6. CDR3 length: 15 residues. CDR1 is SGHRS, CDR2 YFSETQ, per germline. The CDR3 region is CASSGRDRENTEAFF. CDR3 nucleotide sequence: TGCGCCAGCAGCGGAAGGGACAGGGAAAACACTGAAGCTTTCTTT.

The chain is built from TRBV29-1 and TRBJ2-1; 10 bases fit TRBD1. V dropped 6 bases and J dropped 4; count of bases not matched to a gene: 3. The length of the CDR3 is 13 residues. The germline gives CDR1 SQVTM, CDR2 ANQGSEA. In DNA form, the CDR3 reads TGCAGCGTCGACAGGGGGCTTTACAATGAGCAGTTCTTC. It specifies CSVDRGLYNEQFF.

The CDR3 DNA sequence: TGTGCCAGCAGCTTAGTAGGGACAGGGGGCTCCGAGCAGTACTTC. It encodes CASSLVGTGGSEQYF. This chain uses TRBV7-2 with TRBJ2-7; the match to TRBD1 covers 12 bases. The germline gives CDR1 SGHTA, CDR2 FQGNSA. Losses at the gene ends were 1 base for V and 6 bases for J; bases not matched to a gene: 4. The CDR3 is 15 residues long. Full variable domain (remainder filled in from reference TRBV7-2 and TRBJ2-7): GAGVSQSPSNKVTEKGKDVELRCDPISGHTALYWYRQSLGQGLEFLIYFQGNSAPDKSGLPSDRFSAERTGGSVSTLTIQRTQQEDSAVYLCASSLVGTGGSEQYFGPGTRLTVT.

The CDR3 coding sequence is TGTGCCAGCAGCCACAGGGGAAACGGAAACACCATATATTTT. Translation gives CASSHRGNGNTIYF. V gene TRBV6-2 or TRBV6-3 combines with J gene TRBJ1-3; 7 positions agree with TRBD1. Per the germline V gene, CDR1 is MNHEY and CDR2 is SVGEGT. The length of the CDR3 is 14 residues. V lost 6 bases and J lost 4; bases outside the gene matches: 6.

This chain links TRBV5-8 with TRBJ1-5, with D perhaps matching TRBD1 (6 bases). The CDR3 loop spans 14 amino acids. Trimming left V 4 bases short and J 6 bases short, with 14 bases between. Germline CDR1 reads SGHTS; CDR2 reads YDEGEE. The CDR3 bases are TGTGCCAGCAGCCCGGGGACAATCCGTCAGCCCCAGCATTTT. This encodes CASSPGTIRQPQHF.